The 15 T cell receptor beta chains below come from one sample, sequenced in a study of T cell responses to AZD1222 COVID-19 vaccine. Here immunoSEQ multiplex PCR was the method, and the copy in TCRdb shows in-frame clones only, minus some. This sample carries over 150,000 clones, about 85% of them seen once, and the ten largest clones take about 3%. The starting material was peripheral blood, obtained on day 0 of AZD1222 vaccination. These receptors were obtained from an adult in good health.

This chain links TRBV5-4 with TRBJ1-1, with D uncertain. This CDR3 region has 14 residues. Per germline, CDR1 SGHNT and CDR2 YYREEE (reference sequence). Trimming shortened V by 0 bases and J by 1 base, and 7 bases separated the two germline ends. Here the CDR3 reads CASSLGRRNTEAFF. In DNA, the CDR3 is TGTGCCAGCAGCTTGGGACGGAGGAACACTGAAGCTTTCTTT.

CDR3 loop: CASSEQGQKPYEQYF. The CDR3 DNA reads as TGTGCCAGCAGTGAACAGGGTCAAAAGCCATACGAGCAGTACTTC. The chain uses TRBV6-1 and TRBJ2-7; weak D call: TRBD1 (5 bases). The CDR3 extends over 15 amino acids. Trimming left V 2 bases short and J 4 bases short, with 15 bases between. Germline values: CDR1 MNHNS, CDR2 SASEGT.

In its sample, this clone was seen once. This chain connects TRBV6-5 to TRBJ1-1; no firm D call. The V and J ends lost 9 bases and 0 bases respectively, with 14 bases between them. Per the germline V gene, CDR1 is MNHEY and CDR2 is SVGAGI. The CDR3 spans 14 residues. The CDR3 nucleotides read TGTGCCAGTAGTATACACCTCATGAACACTGAAGCTTTCTTT. Amino acid sequence: CASSIHLMNTEAFF.

The chain employs TRBV29-1 and TRBJ2-7; D assignment may be TRBD1 or TRBD2 (5 bases each). Germline lookup yields CDR1 SQVTM and CDR2 ANQGSEA. Deletions cut 2 bases from V and 7 bases from J, with 18 bases between. This CDR3 comprises 14 residues. The CDR3 region is CSVEWGPAPGEQYF. The CDR3 nucleotides are TGCAGCGTTGAATGGGGACCTGCCCCGGGGGAGCAGTACTTC.

V gene TRBV5-4 combines with J gene TRBJ2-7; 7 bases match TRBD2. After removal of 0 bases from V and 1 base from J, the junction contained 7 bases not matched to a gene. CDR1 is SGHNT, CDR2 YYREEE, per germline (reference sequence). The CDR3 runs to 16 residues. CDR3 in amino acids: CASSLGRRERSYEQYF. The CDR3 coding sequence is TGTGCCAGCAGCTTGGGGAGGCGGGAGAGATCCTACGAGCAGTACTTC.

This chain connects TRBV7-9 to TRBJ2-3; D unclear. V lost 1 base and J 0 bases, leaving 5 bases between the germline ends. The CDR3 has 14 residues. The germline CDR1 and CDR2 sequences are SEHNR and FQNEAQ (reference sequence). The CDR3 reads CASSLVASTDTQYF. In nucleotides, the CDR3 is TGTGCCAGCAGCTTAGTCGCCAGCACAGATACGCAGTATTTT.

This clone has only one observation. The chain joins TRBV2 to TRBJ1-5, with 7 positions matching TRBD1. In germline, CDR1 is SNHLY, CDR2 FYNNEI. V was clipped by 9 bases and J by 0 bases; unmatched bases: 8. The CDR3 consists of 15 residues. The CDR3 here is CASRDRGYSNQPQHF. The CDR3 DNA follows: TGTGCCAGTAGGGACAGAGGATATAGCAATCAGCCCCAGCATTTT.

The V gene is TRBV9, the J gene TRBJ2-1; no reliable D call. Looked up from germline, CDR1 is SGDLS and CDR2 is YYNGEE. V lost 3 bases to trimming and J lost 7 bases, with 17 bases between them. The CDR3 sequence is 15 residues long. The CDR3, as DNA: TGTGCCAGCAGCGCCCTTGACTCGCCTTTGAATGAGCAGTTCTTC. This gives the protein CASSALDSPLNEQFF.

This chain uses TRBV11-3 with TRBJ2-5; a weak D match, TRBD2 (6 bases). The V end was cut by 1 base, the J end by 5 bases, with 17 bases between. CDR3 length equals 16 residues. Germline-derived CDR1 and CDR2 are SGHNT and YENEEA. The CDR3: CASSLGGRGFGETQYF. The CDR3 bases are TGTGCCAGCAGCTTAGGGGGCCGGGGGTTTGGGGAGACCCAGTACTTC.

The V and J genes are TRBV19 and TRBJ2-3; 13 bases match TRBD2. The length of the CDR3 is 16 residues. Per the germline V gene, CDR1 is LNHDA and CDR2 is SQIVND (reference sequence). V lost 5 bases, J lost 2 bases, and 4 bases stayed unmatched. The CDR3 loop is CASSDGLAGATDTQYF. The CDR3 nucleotides are TGTGCCAGTAGTGATGGACTAGCGGGGGCCACAGATACGCAGTATTTT.

V gene TRBV9 combines with J gene TRBJ1-2; D is possibly TRBD1 (5 bases). Germline V gene sequence: CDR1 SGDLS, CDR2 YYNGEE. Trimming stripped 4 bases from V and 2 bases from J, with 15 bases between. This CDR3 has 15 residues. The DNA for the CDR3 is TGTGCCAGCAGCACGCAAGGGGCCCCAAACTATGGCTACACCTTC. This gives the protein CASSTQGAPNYGYTF.

The chain couples TRBV14 to TRBJ1-1; 8 nucleotides agree with TRBD1. Per the germline V gene, CDR1 is SGHDN and CDR2 is FVKESK. The V and J ends lost 4 bases and 1 base, in that order; junction bases with no gene match: 5. The CDR3 totals 15 residues. CDR3 sequence (DNA): TGTGCCAGCAGCCCGACCCAGGGGGCGAACACTGAAGCTTTCTTT. Translation gives CASSPTQGANTEAFF.

This clone was counted a few times. The chain employs TRBV6-5 and TRBJ2-1, with a possible D match to TRBD1 (5 bases). Per germline, CDR1 MNHEY and CDR2 SVGAGI. The CDR3 is made up of 15 amino acids. Between the trimmed V and J ends, which lost 5 bases and 7 bases, there was a span of 18 bases. The CDR3 loop is CASSRQGFGKNEQFF. The CDR3 DNA sequence: TGTGCCAGCAGTCGCCAGGGTTTCGGTAAGAATGAGCAGTTCTTC.

The chain carries TRBV5-6 and TRBJ2-2, with 9 nucleotides matching TRBD1. CDR1 is SGHDT and CDR2 is YYEEEE in the germline V gene. Unmatched junction bases numbered 7, after V lost 0 bases and J lost 7 bases. The CDR3 length is 16 residues. The chain's CDR3 is CASSLVGQGRIGELFF. The CDR3 DNA reads as TGTGCCAGCAGCTTGGTAGGACAGGGGCGGATCGGGGAGCTGTTTTTT.

V and J are TRBV30 and TRBJ1-2; D is uncertain. This CDR3 contains 15 residues. V lost 4 bases and J lost 0, with 15 bases in between. Germline-derived CDR1 and CDR2 are GTSNPN and SVGIG (reference sequence). CDR3 protein: CAWNPDGIANYGYTF. In nucleotides, the CDR3 is TGTGCCTGGAATCCCGACGGAATAGCTAACTATGGCTACACCTTC.